A selection of T cell receptor beta chains follows, all from one sample in a study of Ad26.COV2.S vaccination and SARS-CoV-2 variants. Profiling relied on immunoSEQ multiplex PCR, and the TCRdb table lists in-frame clones only, not all of them. The sample holds some 520,000 clones, 87% seen once. Here the sequenced sample was peripheral blood, taken in a trial of Ad26.COV2.S vaccine versus placebo. These TCRs come from a person aged 18-65 years who received the Ad26.COV2.S COVID-19 vaccine or a placebo. Each CDR3 is given with its conserved first and last residue. The D gene is left open where the match is weak. Size is omitted from some rows. Given values are once, few, many or a class for expanded clones.

CDR3nt,CDR3aa,abundance,v_gene,j_gene,d_gene
TGTGCCAGCAGTGAATTCCGAGTTGTCTACGAGCAGTACTTC,CASSEFRVVYEQYF,-,TRBV2,TRBJ2-7,-
TGTGCCAGCAGCGTCTCCGGGACAGGACCCTACGAGCAGTACTTC,CASSVSGTGPYEQYF,-,TRBV9,TRBJ2-7,TRBD1
TGTGCCAGCAGCCCCGAAACGGGACGACGAGGCTACGAGCAGTACTTC,CASSPETGRRGYEQYF,-,TRBV6-6,TRBJ2-7,-
TGTGCCAGCAGCAGACAGGGGGGATTCACTGAAGCTTTCTTT,CASSRQGGFTEAFF,-,TRBV27,TRBJ1-1,TRBD1
TGTGCCACCAGCAGGATCGGCTCTGGAAACACCATATATTTT,CATSRIGSGNTIYF,-,TRBV15,TRBJ1-3,-
TGTGCCAGCAGCACACACGGGTTAGCGGGAGTATTGAATGAGCAGTTCTTC,CASSTHGLAGVLNEQFF,few,TRBV9,TRBJ2-1,TRBD2
TGCGCCAGCAGCTTGGAAAGGGACCTCTACGAGCAGTACTTC,CASSLERDLYEQYF,-,TRBV5-1,TRBJ2-7,-
TGTGCCACCAGTGATTCCGGGACAGGGTCGGGCGAGCAGTACTTC,CATSDSGTGSGEQYF,-,TRBV24-1,TRBJ2-7,TRBD1
TGCGCCAGCAGCTTGGAGGGTCAGCCCCAGCATTTT,CASSLEGQPQHF,-,TRBV5-1,TRBJ1-5,-
TGCAGTGCTAGTCGGGGGTCTGGGGCCAACGTCCTGACTTTC,CSASRGSGANVLTF,-,TRBV20-1,TRBJ2-6,-
TGTGCCAGCAGCTTGGGAGACAGGGTGGGTAATGAGCAGTTCTTC,CASSLGDRVGNEQFF,-,TRBV5-6,TRBJ2-1,TRBD1
TGTGCCAGCAGTCCCTCTGCGGGGCAGACTTCTGGCTACACCTTC,CASSPSAGQTSGYTF,-,TRBV6-5,TRBJ1-2,-
TGTGCCAGCAGTCCTAGCGGGAGTTCCTACGAGCAGTACTTC,CASSPSGSSYEQYF,few,TRBV27,TRBJ2-7,TRBD2
TGTGCCAGCAGCTCCCGGGAGGGCCTGACCGGGGAGCTGTTTTTT,CASSSREGLTGELFF,-,TRBV7-3,TRBJ2-2,TRBD2
TGTGCCAGCAGCCAAGTGTGGGAGGTGCAGTATTTT,CASSQVWEVQYF,-,TRBV3-1/TRBV3-2,TRBJ2-3,-
TGTGCCAGCAGTTTTTGGCAGATCGCGAACACCGGGGAGCTGTTTTTT,CASSFWQIANTGELFF,few,TRBV27,TRBJ2-2,-
TGTGCCAGCAGCCACCCGCGGGGAGGGAACTATGGCTACACCTTC,CASSHPRGGNYGYTF,once,TRBV3-1/TRBV3-2,TRBJ1-2,-
TGTGCCAGCAGCCTCACGTGGGGGGGAGGACTAATCTACAATGAGCAGTTCTTC,CASSLTWGGGLIYNEQFF,-,TRBV11-3,TRBJ2-1,TRBD2
TGTGCCAGCAGTAAGACCGCGGGCGTCCTAGGGAATGGCTACACCTTC,CASSKTAGVLGNGYTF,-,TRBV27,TRBJ1-2,-
TGTGCCTGGAGTGTAGTAGGGGACAGGGGCCGGGAAAAACTGTTTTTT,CAWSVVGDRGREKLFF,-,TRBV30,TRBJ1-4,TRBD1
TGTGCCAGCAGCTTAGCGGTTCGGGGTCCTGAAGCTTTCTTT,CASSLAVRGPEAFF,-,TRBV11-2,TRBJ1-1,-
TGTGCCAGCAGTTACCCAACGGGGCCCAGGCACGAGCAGTACTTC,CASSYPTGPRHEQYF,-,TRBV6-2/TRBV6-3,TRBJ2-7,-
TGTGCCATCAGTGAGACTAGCCGAGTGATTGGAGGCACAGATACGCAGTATTTT,CAISETSRVIGGTDTQYF,-,TRBV10-3,TRBJ2-3,-
TGTGCCAGCAGTGAAGGGACCGCCTCCCTCCACTTT,CASSEGTASLHF,-,TRBV6-1,TRBJ1-6,-
TGTGCCAGCAGTTTAGGTCAGAACTATGGCTACACCTTC,CASSLGQNYGYTF,-,TRBV28,TRBJ1-2,-
TGTGCCAGCAGCCCGCCCAGACAGGCCAATGAGCAGTTCTTC,CASSPPRQANEQFF,-,TRBV4-2,TRBJ2-1,-
TGTAGCTTAACAGGCTTAACTGAAGCTTTCTTT,CSLTGLTEAFF,-,TRBV7-2,TRBJ1-1,-
TGTGCCAGCTCACCCCGGGCTGATAACTATGGCTACACCTTC,CASSPRADNYGYTF,-,TRBV18,TRBJ1-2,-
TGTGCCAGCGCCTGGGGCACCATCGGGAACATTCAGTACTTC,CASAWGTIGNIQYF,once,TRBV5-8,TRBJ2-4,-
TGTGCCAGCAGCTCCATGCGGCTCCAAGAGACCCAGTACTTC,CASSSMRLQETQYF,-,TRBV11-2,TRBJ2-5,-
TGTGCCAGAGCCGAGGGACAGAACTATGGCTACACCTTC,CARAEGQNYGYTF,-,TRBV19,TRBJ1-2,TRBD1
TGTGCCAGCAGTCAGCCTGGCCGGTATGGCTACACCTTC,CASSQPGRYGYTF,once,TRBV6-5,TRBJ1-2,-
TGTGCCAGCAGCTCCTATGTGGGGATCAATCAGCCCCAGCATTTT,CASSSYVGINQPQHF,-,TRBV7-8,TRBJ1-5,-
TGTGCCAGCAGCTTGGCCGGGACGGGGAACACTGAAGCTTTCTTT,CASSLAGTGNTEAFF,many,TRBV5-8,TRBJ1-1,-
TGTGCCAGTAGTATAATCCGGGACAACAATCAGCCCCAGCATTTT,CASSIIRDNNQPQHF,-,TRBV19,TRBJ1-5,-